One sample yielded the 9 T cell receptor beta chains listed below, sequenced in a study of T cell clonotyping in hematopoietic cell transplantation. Libraries were prepared by immunoSEQ multiplex PCR; TCRdb keeps only in-frame clonotypes and omits some of them. The repertoire includes 10,000 to 15,000 clones, 80% to 95% of them detected once, and around 1.3% sits in the top ten. Sequences were obtained from peripheral blood mononuclear cells. The receptors derive from a man aged 30 to 39 in good health. Some clones in this sample may be carry-over from other donors' samples.

The J gene is TRBJ2-7, the V gene TRBV7-2; 7 nucleotides align to TRBD2. This CDR3 is built from 16 residues. V dropped 0 bases and J dropped 0; count of bases not matched to a gene: 5. Germline V lookup: CDR1 SGHTA, CDR2 FQGNSA. CDR3 residues: CASSLARLADSYEQYF. CDR3 nucleotides: TGTGCCAGCAGCTTAGCCCGCCTAGCGGACTCCTACGAGCAGTACTTC.

This rearrangement joins TRBV5-1 to TRBJ2-5; TRBD1 agrees at 8 bases. The J segment lost 5 bases and the V segment lost 1 base, leaving 10 bases of the junction unmatched. Germline values: CDR1 SGHRS, CDR2 YFSETQ. The CDR3 has 16 amino acids. CDR3 residues: CASSLSPRQGWETQYF. CDR3 nucleotide sequence: TGCGCCAGCAGCTTGAGCCCCCGACAGGGGTGGGAGACCCAGTACTTC.

This rearrangement joins TRBV4-1 to TRBJ1-5, with 7 bases fitting TRBD1. J gave up 3 bases and V 3 bases, and 8 bases lay outside the gene matches. The CDR3 length is 16 residues. Germline values: CDR1 MGHRA, CDR2 YSYEKL. The CDR3 region has the DNA TGCGCCAGCAGCCAGATAGAACAGGGGAACAATCAGCCCCAGCATTTT. Translated, it gives CASSQIEQGNNQPQHF.

J is TRBJ2-2 and V is TRBV7-3; 7 bases are a match to TRBD2. CDR1 SGHTA and CDR2 FQGTGA come from the germline V gene. With V trimmed by 1 base and J by 0 bases, 2 bases remained unmatched. CDR3 size: 16 residues. For the CDR3, the DNA is TGTGCCAGCAGCTTAAATAGCGGGCCGAACACCGGGGAGCTGTTTTTT. Residues: CASSLNSGPNTGELFF.

The chain carries TRBV29-1 and TRBJ2-7; TRBD1 agrees at 8 bases. V shed 4 bases and J 5 bases; nucleotides not matched to a gene: 10. The CDR3 length is 14 residues. Germline V gene data show CDR1 as SQVTM and CDR2 as ANQGSEA. CDR3 bases: TGCAGCGTTGGGGCATGGACAGGGCTCGACGAGCAGTACTTC. It encodes CSVGAWTGLDEQYF.

The chain has TRBV18 and TRBJ2-7; no reliable D call. The CDR3 totals 12 residues. V lost 2 bases to trimming and J lost 7 bases, with 9 bases between them. Germline V gene data show CDR1 as KGHSH and CDR2 as LQKENI. The CDR3 here is CASSPSDREQYF. CDR3 bases: TGTGCCAGCTCACCATCGGATCGGGAGCAGTACTTC.

The chain recombines TRBV5-1 with TRBJ2-4; no reliable D call. CDR1 and CDR2 from the germline V gene are SGHRS and YFSETQ. This CDR3 region has 15 residues. Trimming shortened V by 0 bases and J by 0 bases, and 7 bases separated the two germline ends. The CDR3 loop is CASSLGGLAKNIQYF. The CDR3 bases are TGCGCCAGCAGCTTGGGGGGTTTAGCCAAAAACATTCAGTACTTC.

CDR3 region: CAWSVLRTGMNTEAFF. The CDR3 DNA reads as TGTGCCTGGAGTGTACTCCGGACAGGAATGAACACTGAAGCTTTCTTT. This rearrangement joins TRBV30 to TRBJ1-1; 7 nucleotides align to TRBD1. In germline, CDR1 is GTSNPN, CDR2 SVGIG (reference sequence). The V and J ends lost 0 bases and 0 bases, in that order; junction bases with no gene match: 7. The CDR3 totals 16 residues.

The chain couples TRBV27 to TRBJ1-4, with D possibly being TRBD1 (5 bases). There are 15 residues in the CDR3. From germline, CDR1 is MNHEY and CDR2 SMNVEV (reference sequence). V lost 5 bases and J lost 4, with 14 bases in between. The CDR3 protein is CASSRRDGLNEKLFF. In DNA, the CDR3 is TGTGCCAGCAGTCGACGGGACGGACTTAATGAAAAACTGTTTTTT.